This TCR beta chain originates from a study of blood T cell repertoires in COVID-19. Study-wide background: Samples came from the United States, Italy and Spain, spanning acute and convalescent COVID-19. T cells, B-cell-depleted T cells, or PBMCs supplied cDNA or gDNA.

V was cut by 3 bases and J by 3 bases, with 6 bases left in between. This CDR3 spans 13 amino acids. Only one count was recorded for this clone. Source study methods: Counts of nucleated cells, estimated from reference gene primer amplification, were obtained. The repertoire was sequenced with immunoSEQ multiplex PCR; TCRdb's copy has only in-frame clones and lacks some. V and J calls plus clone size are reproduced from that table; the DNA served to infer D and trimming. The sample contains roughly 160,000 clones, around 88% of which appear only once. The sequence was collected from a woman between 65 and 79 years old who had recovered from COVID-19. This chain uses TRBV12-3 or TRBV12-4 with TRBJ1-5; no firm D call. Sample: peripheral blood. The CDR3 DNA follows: TGTGCCAGCAGTTTTGGCCACAATCAGCCCCAGCATTTT. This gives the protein CASSFGHNQPQHF.